This record concerns one TCR beta chain sequence. These data originate in a study of control samples from healthy donors and cancer patients. The table came from immunoSEQ multiplex PCR; TCRdb's copy has only in-frame clones and leaves some out. The table includes roughly 200,000 clones, approximately 92% detected once. Germline CDR1 reads SGDLS; CDR2 reads YYNGEE. The V gene end was trimmed by 0 bases and the J gene end by 4 bases; junction bases not matched to a gene: 2. The CDR3 contains 15 residues. The source is a man in his late teens or twenties in good health. V and J are TRBV9 and TRBJ2-1; TRBD1 matches at 9 bases. The sample comprised blood. Written as DNA, the CDR3 is TGTGCCAGCAGCGTAGTGGGGACAGGGTACAATGAGCAGTTCTTC. This encodes CASSVVGTGYNEQFF.